Below are 14 T cell receptor beta chains sequenced from a single sample in a study of yellow fever vaccine responses in identical twins. One entry per CDR3 protein results from TCRdb running MiXCR on the RT-PCR reads. Of under 1,500 distinct CDR3 sequences listed, about nine tenths are singletons. This specimen consisted of T cells from blood (PBMCs), unsorted or a sorted subset (not recorded which), obtained before or after yellow fever vaccination (not recorded which). The receptor set was obtained from a woman aged 18-29 years who received the yellow fever vaccine.

The chain links TRBV7-1 to TRBJ2-5; 8 bases match TRBD2. TRBV7-1 carries the ORF label, with uncertain function. The CDR3 extends over 15 amino acids. V shed 3 bases and J 4 bases; nucleotides not matched to a gene: 7. The CDR3: CASSSPGLVSETQYF. In DNA, the CDR3 is TGTGCCAGCAGCTCCCCGGGACTAGTTTCAGAGACCCAGTACTTC.

V and J are TRBV29-1 and TRBJ2-1, with 11 bases that match TRBD2. From germline, CDR1 is SQVTM and CDR2 ANQGSEA. Trimming cost V 4 bases and J 5 bases; bases outside gene matches: 10. There are 16 residues in the CDR3. The chain's CDR3 is CSVVVGGLAEDNEQFF. CDR3 nucleotides: TGCAGCGTTGTCGTGGGGGGACTAGCGGAAGACAATGAGCAGTTCTTC.

V gene TRBV29-1 combines with J gene TRBJ2-7; the D is unclear. The CDR3 runs 12 residues. CDR1 and CDR2 from the germline V gene are SQVTM and ANQGSEA. The V end lost 4 bases, the J end lost 3 bases, and 10 bases lay between the germline ends. CDR3 nucleotide sequence: TGCAGCGTTGTTTCGGGTAGCTACGAGCAGTACTTC. Amino acids: CSVVSGSYEQYF.

V gene TRBV10-3 combines with J gene TRBJ1-1, with D possibly being TRBD1 (6 bases). The V end lost 5 bases, the J end lost 3 bases, and 10 bases lay between the germline ends. This CDR3 contains 13 residues. Germline values: CDR1 ENHRY, CDR2 SYGVKD. The CDR3 nucleotides are TGTGCCATCAGTACGACAGGTTACACTGAAGCTTTCTTT. The encoded protein is CAISTTGYTEAFF.

This chain connects TRBV6-4 to TRBJ1-5; D is undetermined. The CDR3 extends over 15 amino acids. The V gene lost 2 bases and the J gene lost 1 base, with 9 bases spanning the gap. Germline V CDR1 and CDR2: MRHNA, SNTAGT. CDR3 protein: CASSDRFESNQPQHF. The CDR3 region has the DNA TGTGCCAGCAGTGACAGGTTCGAAAGCAATCAGCCCCAGCATTTT.

The V call is TRBV10-3, the J call TRBJ2-7; D remains unclear. Germline V CDR1 and CDR2: ENHRY, SYGVKD. The CDR3 has 13 residues. The V end was cut by 6 bases, the J end by 2 bases, with 11 bases between. CDR3 loop: CAISTDGPYEQYF. DNA of the CDR3: TGTGCCATCAGCACGGACGGACCCTACGAGCAGTACTTC.

The genes are TRBV23-1 and TRBJ1-6; the D is unclear. TRBV23-1 falls under the ORF class, with uncertain function. The V gene lost 5 bases and the J gene lost 6 bases, with 5 bases spanning the gap. This CDR3 is 12 amino acids long. The CDR3 DNA reads TGCGCCAGCAGTGGCGGTAATTCACCCCTCCACTTT. Translation: CASSGGNSPLHF.

This clonotype turned up a few times. The CDR3 bases are TGCAGTGCTATAATGTCGGGGACAGGGGTTTCCAATGAGCAGTTCTTC. Residues: CSAIMSGTGVSNEQFF. The V gene is TRBV20-1, the J gene TRBJ2-1, with TRBD1 identical over 10 bases. After removal of 4 bases from V and 6 bases from J, the junction contained 12 bases not matched to a gene. The germline gives CDR1 DFQATT, CDR2 SNEGSKA (reference sequence). The CDR3 is 16 amino acids.

This sequence joins TRBV6-2 or TRBV6-3 and TRBJ2-7, with a tentative D call TRBD2 (6 bases). CDR3 length equals 14 residues. The ends were cut back, 8 bases at V and 0 bases at J, with 14 bases in the middle. Per germline, CDR1 MNHEY and CDR2 SVGEGT. CDR3 sequence reads: CASAVGGNSYEQYF. The CDR3 nucleotides read TGTGCCAGCGCCGTGGGGGGAAACTCCTACGAGCAGTACTTC.

The chain has TRBV10-3 and TRBJ2-7, with 7 bases aligning to TRBD2. The V gene end was trimmed by 0 bases and the J gene end by 4 bases; junction bases not matched to a gene: 6. The CDR3 is made up of 15 amino acids. CDR1 and CDR2 from the germline V gene are ENHRY and SYGVKD. Written as DNA, the CDR3 is TGTGCCATCAGTGAGTCCCTAGCGGTCGTGTACGAGCAGTACTTC. Translation gives CAISESLAVVYEQYF.

The gene calls are TRBV2 and TRBJ2-1; unclear D gene. The CDR3 consists of 12 residues. V shed 0 bases and J shed 3 bases, with 0 bases lying between them. Germline loops: CDR1 SNHLY, CDR2 FYNNEI. The chain's CDR3 is CASSEAYNEQFF. The CDR3 coding sequence is TGTGCCAGCAGTGAAGCCTACAATGAGCAGTTCTTC.

The chain couples TRBV6-1 to TRBJ2-3; no clear D gene. CDR1 and CDR2 (germline): MNHNS, SASEGT. V was trimmed by 7 bases and J by 2 bases, leaving 13 bases between them. This CDR3 spans 14 amino acids. CDR3 region: CASNKERHTDTQYF. The CDR3 DNA is TGTGCCAGCAATAAGGAGAGGCACACAGATACGCAGTATTTT.

This clonotype appeared a single time. The chain recombines TRBV4-2 with TRBJ1-1; a possible D gene is TRBD1 (5 bases). V lost 4 bases and J 0 bases, leaving 6 bases between the germline ends. This CDR3 has 13 amino acids. CDR1 is LGHNA and CDR2 is YNFKEQ in the germline V gene. In nucleotides, the CDR3 is TGTGCCAGCAGCCGACAGTTGAACACTGAAGCTTTCTTT. Its translation: CASSRQLNTEAFF.

This clonotype was recorded only once. The chain is built from TRBV4-1 and TRBJ1-5; TRBD1 might be the D (6 bases). The ends were cut back, 4 bases at V and 7 bases at J, with 11 bases in the middle. The CDR3 runs 13 residues. CDR1 is MGHRA and CDR2 is YSYEKL in the germline V gene. The CDR3 sequence: CASSLDGGQPQHF. CDR3 DNA: TGCGCCAGCAGCCTAGATGGGGGCCAGCCCCAGCATTTT.